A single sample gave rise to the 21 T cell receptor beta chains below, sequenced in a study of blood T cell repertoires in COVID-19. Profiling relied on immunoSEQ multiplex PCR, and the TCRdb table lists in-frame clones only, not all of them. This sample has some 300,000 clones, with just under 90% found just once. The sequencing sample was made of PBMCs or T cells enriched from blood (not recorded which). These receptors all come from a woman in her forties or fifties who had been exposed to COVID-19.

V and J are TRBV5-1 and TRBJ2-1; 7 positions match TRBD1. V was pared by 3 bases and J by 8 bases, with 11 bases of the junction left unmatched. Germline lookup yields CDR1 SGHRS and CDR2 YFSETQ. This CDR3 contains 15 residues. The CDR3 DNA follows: TGCGCCAGCAGCTCACACGGGACAGTTAGTTATGAGCAGTTCTTC. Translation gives CASSSHGTVSYEQFF.

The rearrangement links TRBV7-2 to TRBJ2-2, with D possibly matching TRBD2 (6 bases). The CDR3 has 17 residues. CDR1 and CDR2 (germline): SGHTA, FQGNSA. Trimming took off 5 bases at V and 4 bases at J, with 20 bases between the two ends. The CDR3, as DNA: TGTGCCAGCAGCCCTCCGAGCGGGCCCGGGGGCACCGGGGAGCTGTTTTTT. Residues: CASSPPSGPGGTGELFF.

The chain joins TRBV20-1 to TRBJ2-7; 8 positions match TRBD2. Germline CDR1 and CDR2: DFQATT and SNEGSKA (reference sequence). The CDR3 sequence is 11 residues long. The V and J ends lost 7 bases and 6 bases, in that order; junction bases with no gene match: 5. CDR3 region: CSGTTSVEQYF. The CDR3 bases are TGCAGTGGAACGACTAGCGTCGAGCAGTACTTC.

CDR3 nucleotide sequence: TGTGCCAGCAGTGAAGTGGGGGACACCTACTACGAGCAGTACTTC. As protein: CASSEVGDTYYEQYF. The rearrangement links TRBV6-1 to TRBJ2-7; TRBD1 might be the D (6 bases). The V end was cut by 1 base, the J end by 3 bases, with 13 bases between. In germline, CDR1 is MNHNS, CDR2 SASEGT. The CDR3 totals 15 residues.

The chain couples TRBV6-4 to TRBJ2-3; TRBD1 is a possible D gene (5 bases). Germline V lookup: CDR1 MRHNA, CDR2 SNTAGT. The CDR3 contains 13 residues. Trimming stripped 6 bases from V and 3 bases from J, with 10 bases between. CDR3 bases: TGTGCCAGCAGCCAGCAGGGAACAGATACGCAGTATTTT. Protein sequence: CASSQQGTDTQYF.

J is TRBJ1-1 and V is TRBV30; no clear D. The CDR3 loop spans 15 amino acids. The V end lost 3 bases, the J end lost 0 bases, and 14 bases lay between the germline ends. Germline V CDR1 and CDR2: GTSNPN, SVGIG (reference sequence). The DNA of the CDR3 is TGTGCCTGGAGCCGGGAGGCGGAGATGAACACTGAAGCTTTCTTT. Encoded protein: CAWSREAEMNTEAFF.

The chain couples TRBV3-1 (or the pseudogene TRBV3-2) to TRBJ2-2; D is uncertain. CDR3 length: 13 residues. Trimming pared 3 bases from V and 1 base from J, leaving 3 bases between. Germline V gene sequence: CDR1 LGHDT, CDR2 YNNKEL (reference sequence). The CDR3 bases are TGTGCCAGCAGCCACAGGAACACCGGGGAGCTGTTTTTT. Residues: CASSHRNTGELFF.

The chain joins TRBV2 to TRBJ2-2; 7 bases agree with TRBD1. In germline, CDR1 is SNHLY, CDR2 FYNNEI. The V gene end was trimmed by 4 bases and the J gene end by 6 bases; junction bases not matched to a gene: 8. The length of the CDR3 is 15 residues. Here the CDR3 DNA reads TGTGCCAGCAGTGGTGTTCAGGGGGTTGCCGGGGAGCTGTTTTTT. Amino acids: CASSGVQGVAGELFF.

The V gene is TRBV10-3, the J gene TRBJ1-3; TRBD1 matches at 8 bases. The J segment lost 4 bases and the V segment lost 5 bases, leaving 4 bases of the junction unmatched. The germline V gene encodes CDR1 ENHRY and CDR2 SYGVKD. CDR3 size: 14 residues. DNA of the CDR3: TGTGCCATCAGTACAGGGGGTACCGGAAACACCATATATTTT. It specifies CAISTGGTGNTIYF.

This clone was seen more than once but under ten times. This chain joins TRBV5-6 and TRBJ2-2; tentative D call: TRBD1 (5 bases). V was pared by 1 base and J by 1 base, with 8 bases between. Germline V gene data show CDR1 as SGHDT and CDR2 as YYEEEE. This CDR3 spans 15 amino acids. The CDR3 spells CASSLSQGNTGELFF. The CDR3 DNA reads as TGTGCCAGCAGCTTGAGCCAGGGGAACACCGGGGAGCTGTTTTTT.

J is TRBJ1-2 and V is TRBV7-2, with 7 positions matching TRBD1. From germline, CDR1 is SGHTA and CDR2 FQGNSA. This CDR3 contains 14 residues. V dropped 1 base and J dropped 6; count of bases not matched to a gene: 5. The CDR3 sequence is CASSLERGPNGYTF. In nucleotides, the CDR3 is TGTGCCAGCAGCTTAGAAAGGGGGCCGAATGGCTACACCTTC.

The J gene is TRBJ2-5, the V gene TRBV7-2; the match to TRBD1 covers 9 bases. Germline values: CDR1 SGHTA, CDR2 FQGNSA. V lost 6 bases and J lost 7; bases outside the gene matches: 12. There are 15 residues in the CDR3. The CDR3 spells CASRPDRGRTGTQYF. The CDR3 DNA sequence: TGTGCCAGCAGACCGGACAGGGGCCGGACGGGGACCCAGTACTTC.

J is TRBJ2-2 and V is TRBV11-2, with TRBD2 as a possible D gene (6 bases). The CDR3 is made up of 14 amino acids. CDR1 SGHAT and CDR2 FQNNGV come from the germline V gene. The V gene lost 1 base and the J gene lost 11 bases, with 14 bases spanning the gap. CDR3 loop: CASSLVMGGGELFF. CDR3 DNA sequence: TGTGCCAGCAGCTTAGTGATGGGGGGTGGAGAGCTGTTTTTT.

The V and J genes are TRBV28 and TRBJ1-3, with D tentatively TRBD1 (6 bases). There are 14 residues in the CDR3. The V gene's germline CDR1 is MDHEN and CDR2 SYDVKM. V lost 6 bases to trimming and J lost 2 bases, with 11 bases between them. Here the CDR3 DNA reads TGTGCCAGCAGCCCGCGGACAGCTGGAAACACCATATATTTT. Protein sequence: CASSPRTAGNTIYF.

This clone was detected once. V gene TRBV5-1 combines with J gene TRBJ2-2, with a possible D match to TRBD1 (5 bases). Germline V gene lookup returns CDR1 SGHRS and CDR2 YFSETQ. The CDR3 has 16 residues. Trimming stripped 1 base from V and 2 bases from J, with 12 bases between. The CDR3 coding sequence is TGCGCCAGCAGCTTGAAGGGGCTATCAAACACCGGGGAGCTGTTTTTT. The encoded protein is CASSLKGLSNTGELFF.

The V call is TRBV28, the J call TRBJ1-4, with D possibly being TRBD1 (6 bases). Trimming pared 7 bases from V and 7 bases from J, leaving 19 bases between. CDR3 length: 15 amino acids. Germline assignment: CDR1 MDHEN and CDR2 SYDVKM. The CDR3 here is CASTKTGRGGEKLFF. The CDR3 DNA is TGTGCCAGCACTAAAACAGGGCGCGGGGGTGAAAAACTGTTTTTT.

The CDR3 bases are TGTGCCAGCAGGCTCGCAGGGGGCAGAGGCGGGGAGCTGTTTTTT. Translated, it gives CASRLAGGRGGELFF. The chain carries TRBV11-2 and TRBJ2-2; 8 bases fit TRBD1. Germline CDR1 SGHAT, CDR2 FQNNGV. The length of the CDR3 is 15 residues. V dropped 6 bases and J dropped 7; count of bases not matched to a gene: 10.

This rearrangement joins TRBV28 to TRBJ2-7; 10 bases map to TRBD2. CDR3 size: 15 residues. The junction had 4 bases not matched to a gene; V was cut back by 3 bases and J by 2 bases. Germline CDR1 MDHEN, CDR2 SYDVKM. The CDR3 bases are TGTGCCAGCAGTTTGCAGCTAGCGGGGGCCTACGAGCAGTACTTC. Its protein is CASSLQLAGAYEQYF.

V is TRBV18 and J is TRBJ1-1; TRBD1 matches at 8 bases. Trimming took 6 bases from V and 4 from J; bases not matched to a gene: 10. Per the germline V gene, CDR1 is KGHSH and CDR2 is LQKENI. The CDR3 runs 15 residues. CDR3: CASSRTGGGGTEAFF. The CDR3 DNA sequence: TGTGCCAGCTCCCGCACAGGGGGGGGTGGCACTGAAGCTTTCTTT.

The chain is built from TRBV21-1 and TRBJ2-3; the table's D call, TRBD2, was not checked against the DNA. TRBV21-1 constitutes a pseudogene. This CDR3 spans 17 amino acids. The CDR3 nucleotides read TGTGCCAGCAGCAAACGCGGTAGCGGGGGATACACAGATACGCAGTATTTT. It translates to CASSKRGSGGYTDTQYF.

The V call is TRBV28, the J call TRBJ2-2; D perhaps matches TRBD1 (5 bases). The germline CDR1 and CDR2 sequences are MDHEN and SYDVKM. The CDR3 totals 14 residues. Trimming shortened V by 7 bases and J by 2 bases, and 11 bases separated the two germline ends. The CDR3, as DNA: TGTGCCAGCAAGGCTGGGGCAAACACCGGGGAGCTGTTTTTT. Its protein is CASKAGANTGELFF.